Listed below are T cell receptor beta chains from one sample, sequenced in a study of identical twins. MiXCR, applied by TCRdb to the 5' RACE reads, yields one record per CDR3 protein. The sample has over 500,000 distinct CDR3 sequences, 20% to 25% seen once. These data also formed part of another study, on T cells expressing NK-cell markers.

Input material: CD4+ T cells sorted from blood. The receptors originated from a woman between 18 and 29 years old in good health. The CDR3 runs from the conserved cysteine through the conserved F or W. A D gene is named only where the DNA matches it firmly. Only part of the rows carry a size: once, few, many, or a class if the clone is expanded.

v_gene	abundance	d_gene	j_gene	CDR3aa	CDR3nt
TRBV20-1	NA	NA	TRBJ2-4	CSAREGGNIQYF	TGCAGTGCTAGAGAGGGGGGTAACATTCAGTACTTC
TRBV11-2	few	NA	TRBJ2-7	CASSFNRYQYF	TGTGCCAGCAGCTTCAATCGGTACCAGTACTTC
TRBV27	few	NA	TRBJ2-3	CASRPPYTDTQYF	TGTGCCAGCAGACCTCCTTACACAGATACGCAGTATTTT
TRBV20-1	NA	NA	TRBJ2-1	CSAALNTGNEQFF	TGCAGTGCTGCCCTTAATACTGGGAATGAGCAGTTCTTC
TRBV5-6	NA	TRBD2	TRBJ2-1	CASSLWEGANNEQFF	TGTGCCAGCAGCTTGTGGGAGGGAGCTAACAATGAGCAGTTCTTC
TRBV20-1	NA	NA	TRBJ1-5	CSASERGGQPQHF	TGCAGTGCTAGTGAACGGGGCGGTCAGCCCCAGCATTTT
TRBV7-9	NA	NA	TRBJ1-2	CASSLGAKGRGDGYTF	TGTGCCAGCAGCTTAGGCGCAAAGGGAAGGGGAGATGGCTACACCTTC
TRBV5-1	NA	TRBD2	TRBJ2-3	CASSLLGLGNTDTQYF	TGCGCCAGCAGCTTGCTCGGACTAGGTAACACAGATACGCAGTATTTT
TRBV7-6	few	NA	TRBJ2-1	CASSGRPGDEQFF	TGTGCCAGCAGCGGGCGCCCGGGGGATGAGCAGTTCTTC
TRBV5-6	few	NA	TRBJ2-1	CASSGSPNEQFF	TGTGCCAGCAGTGGGAGTCCCAATGAGCAGTTCTTC
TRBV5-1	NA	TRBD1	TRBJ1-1	CASTVKTGVGDTEAFF	TGCGCCAGCACCGTTAAGACAGGGGTGGGGGACACTGAAGCTTTCTTT
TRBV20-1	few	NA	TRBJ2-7	CSADKDRFPYEQYF	TGCAGTGCTGACAAAGACAGGTTCCCCTACGAGCAGTACTTC
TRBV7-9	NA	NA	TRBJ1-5	CASSPGRGLRQPQHF	TGTGCCAGCAGCCCTGGCCGGGGCCTGAGGCAGCCCCAGCATTTT
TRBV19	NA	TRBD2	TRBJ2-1	CASRLRGGAWNEQFF	TGTGCCAGTAGGCTCCGCGGGGGGGCGTGGAATGAGCAGTTCTTC
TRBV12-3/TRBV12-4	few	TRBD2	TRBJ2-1	CASSSTGTSGSIYNEQFF	TGTGCCAGCAGTTCCACCGGGACTAGCGGGTCCATTTACAATGAGCAGTTCTTC
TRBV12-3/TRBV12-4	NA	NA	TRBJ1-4	CASSLSDEKLFF	TGTGCCAGCAGTTTAAGTGATGAAAAACTGTTTTTT
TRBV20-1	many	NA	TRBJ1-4	CSAGGRHEKLFF	TGCAGTGCGGGCGGAAGGCATGAAAAACTGTTTTTT
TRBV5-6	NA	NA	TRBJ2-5	CASSRAGAGQETQYF	TGTGCCAGCAGCCGGGCGGGCGCGGGGCAAGAGACCCAGTACTTC